These 14 T cell receptor beta chains originate from one sample sequenced in a study of radiotherapy plus CTLA-4 blockade in lung cancer (dated by TCRdb to the late 2010s). Libraries were prepared through the immunoSEQ multiplex PCR assay. The clones in this table, taken by TCRdb from immuneACCESS, are in-frame only. Not every clone is retained; where verified, under half of the shortfall comes from an unresolved V gene, and the cause of the rest is unknown. The sample records about 110,000 clones, more than 75% of which are singletons. Over 2% of the sample belongs to the ten largest clones. Sequences were derived from peripheral blood, sampled from a patient treated with radiotherapy plus ipilimumab. The receptor source for this set is a human donor with non-small cell lung cancer that progressed on radiotherapy plus ipilimumab. Some clones in this sample may be carry-over from other donors' samples.

This clone has just a few counts. In nucleotides, the CDR3 is TGTGCCAGCTCACCACCCAGCAATCAGCCCCAGCATTTT. Its translation: CASSPPSNQPQHF. The rearrangement uses TRBV18 and TRBJ1-5, with no clear D. CDR1 and CDR2 from the germline V gene are KGHSH and LQKENI. There are 13 residues in the CDR3. Trimming stripped 0 bases from V and 1 base from J, with 1 base between.

J is TRBJ1-5 and V is TRBV6-1, with D possibly TRBD1 on 6 matching bases. This CDR3 comprises 11 residues. Deletions cut 7 bases from V and 7 bases from J, with 8 bases between. CDR1 is MNHNS and CDR2 is SASEGT in the germline V gene. CDR3 nucleotide sequence: TGTGCCAGCAACAGGGCCCAGCCCCAGCATTTT. Translating it yields CASNRAQPQHF.

CDR3 nucleotide sequence: TGTGCCAGCAGCCACCCAGGGAGTAGCTCCTACGAGCAGTACTTC. It specifies CASSHPGSSSYEQYF. V gene TRBV5-4 combines with J gene TRBJ2-7; either TRBD1 or TRBD2 may fit D (5 bases each). V lost 4 bases and J lost 0, with 14 bases in between. The CDR3 is 15 residues long. Per germline, CDR1 SGHNT and CDR2 YYREEE (reference sequence).

V usage is TRBV9 and J usage is TRBJ2-3; 8 positions agree with TRBD2. CDR3 length: 13 residues. The V segment lost 3 bases and the J segment 7 bases; nucleotides outside the gene matches: 4. Germline-derived CDR1 and CDR2 are SGDLS and YYNGEE. CDR3 bases: TGTGCCAGCAGCGGAGCGGGGGTCAATACGCAGTATTTT. It translates to CASSGAGVNTQYF.

In DNA, the CDR3 is TGCGCCAGCAGCCAAGGGCAGGGCTCTGGGGCCAACGTCCTGACTTTC. Residues: CASSQGQGSGANVLTF. The gene calls are TRBV4-3 and TRBJ2-6, with a tentative D call TRBD1 (5 bases). Trimming took 1 base from V and 0 from J, leaving 7 bases between them. Germline V lookup: CDR1 LGHNA, CDR2 YSLEER. The CDR3 runs to 16 residues.

The rearrangement links TRBV2 to TRBJ2-3; 8 positions agree with TRBD2. Germline assignment: CDR1 SNHLY and CDR2 FYNNEI. Trimming at V came to 4 bases and at J to 0 bases, leaving 3 bases not matched to a gene. The length of the CDR3 is 15 residues. The CDR3 sequence: CASSAGGGSTDTQYF. The CDR3 DNA follows: TGTGCCAGCAGTGCCGGGGGGGGAAGCACAGATACGCAGTATTTT. Full variable domain (rest looked up from reference TRBV2 and TRBJ2-3): EPEVTQTPSHQVTQMGQEVILRCVPISNHLYFYWYRQILGQKVEFLVSFYNNEISEKSEIFDDQFSVERPDGSNFTLKIRSTKLEDSAMYFCASSAGGGSTDTQYFGPGTRLTVL.

CDR3 sequence (DNA): TGTGCCAGCGGTATAACAGGGCTCAACACTGAAGCTTTCTTT. It yields the protein CASGITGLNTEAFF. The chain joins TRBV27 to TRBJ1-1, with D possibly TRBD1 on 6 matching bases. The germline V gene has CDR1 MNHEY and CDR2 SMNVEV (reference sequence). CDR3 length: 14 amino acids. Trimming took 8 bases from V and 2 from J, leaving 15 bases between them.

The CDR3 loop reads CASSRQGMNTEAFF. CDR3 coding DNA: TGTGCCAGCAGTCGACAGGGTATGAACACTGAAGCTTTCTTT. This chain connects TRBV6-5 to TRBJ1-1, with 7 positions matching TRBD1. This CDR3 has 14 residues. Germline lookup yields CDR1 MNHEY and CDR2 SVGAGI. J was trimmed by 0 bases and V by 5 bases; bases with no gene match: 3.

In nucleotides, the CDR3 is TGTGCCAGCAGTGCACCTAGCCGGGGGACCCAGTACTTC. Protein: CASSAPSRGTQYF. The V call is TRBV2, the J call TRBJ2-5; maybe TRBD2 (5 bases). This CDR3 contains 13 residues. CDR1 and CDR2 (germline): SNHLY, FYNNEI. With 4 bases removed from V and 7 bases from J, the gap between germline ends came to 13 bases.

The chain employs TRBV2 and TRBJ2-2, with a tentative D call TRBD1 (5 bases). CDR3 length: 15 amino acids. Per the germline V gene, CDR1 is SNHLY and CDR2 is FYNNEI. V was clipped by 4 bases and J by 2 bases, with 11 bases between them. The CDR3 sequence is CASSGDRLNTGELFF. The CDR3 DNA follows: TGTGCCAGCAGTGGAGACAGACTTAACACCGGGGAGCTGTTTTTT.

The chain combines TRBV6-6 with TRBJ2-5; D assignment may be TRBD1 or TRBD2 (5 bases each). CDR3 length: 15 residues. Germline CDR1 is MNHNY and CDR2 is SVGAGI (reference sequence). Between the trimmed V and J ends, which lost 2 bases and 3 bases, there was a span of 13 bases. CDR3 region: CASSYPTGTKETQYF. CDR3 nucleotide sequence: TGTGCCAGCAGTTACCCGACCGGGACGAAAGAGACCCAGTACTTC.

This chain links TRBV30 with TRBJ2-5, with TRBD2 identical over 7 bases. Looked up from germline, CDR1 is GTSNPN and CDR2 is SVGIG (reference sequence). V shed 4 bases, J shed 5 bases, and the junction held 7 bases outside the gene matches. This CDR3 is 13 amino acids long. CDR3 loop: CAWTRTSGETQYF. In nucleotides, the CDR3 is TGTGCCTGGACCCGGACTAGTGGTGAGACCCAGTACTTC.

This clone was seen a handful of times. CDR3 coding DNA: TGTGCCATCAGTGAGGGACAGGGGAGTATTGAAGCTTTCTTT. This codes for CAISEGQGSIEAFF. The chain has TRBV10-3 and TRBJ1-1; 9 nucleotides match TRBD1. Germline values: CDR1 ENHRY, CDR2 SYGVKD. Unmatched junction bases numbered 5, after V lost 2 bases and J lost 7 bases. The CDR3 loop spans 14 amino acids.

The sample holds a few counts of this clone. Just one base apart from a much larger clone, this may be a read error. This sequence joins TRBV5-5 and TRBJ2-1; TRBD1 aligns across 9 bases. Germline CDR1 SGHKS, CDR2 YYEKEE (reference sequence). The length of the CDR3 is 16 residues. With 5 bases clipped from V and 10 bases from J, the junction kept 16 bases outside the gene matches. CDR3 DNA: TGTGCCAGCAGGGATCCAGGGACAGGGTGCTTGGGGGAGCAGTTCTTC. Translating gives CASRDPGTGCLGEQFF.